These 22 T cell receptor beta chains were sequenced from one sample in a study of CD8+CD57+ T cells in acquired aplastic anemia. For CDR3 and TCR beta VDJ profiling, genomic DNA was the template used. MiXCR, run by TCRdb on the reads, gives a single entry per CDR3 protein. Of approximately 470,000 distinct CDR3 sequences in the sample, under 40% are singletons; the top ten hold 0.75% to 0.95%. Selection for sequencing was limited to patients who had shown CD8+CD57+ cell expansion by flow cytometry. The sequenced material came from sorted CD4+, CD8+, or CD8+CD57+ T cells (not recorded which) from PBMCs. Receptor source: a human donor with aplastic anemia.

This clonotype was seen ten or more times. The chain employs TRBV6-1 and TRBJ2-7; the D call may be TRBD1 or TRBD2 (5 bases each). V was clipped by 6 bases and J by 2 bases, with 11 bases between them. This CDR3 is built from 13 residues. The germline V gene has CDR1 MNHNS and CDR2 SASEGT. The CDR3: CASRGDATYEQYF. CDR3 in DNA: TGTGCCAGCAGGGGGGACGCCACCTACGAGCAGTACTTC.

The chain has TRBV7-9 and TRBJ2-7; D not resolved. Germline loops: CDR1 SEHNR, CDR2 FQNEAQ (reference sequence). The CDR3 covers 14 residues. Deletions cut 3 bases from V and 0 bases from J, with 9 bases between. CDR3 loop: CASSLIQSSYEQYF. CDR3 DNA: TGTGCCAGCAGCTTGATACAGAGCTCCTACGAGCAGTACTTC.

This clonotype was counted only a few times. Here the CDR3 reads CASSAQVARNQPQHF. The CDR3 region has the DNA TGTGCCAGCAGTGCGCAGGTGGCCCGGAATCAGCCCCAGCATTTT. The J gene is TRBJ1-5, the V gene TRBV2, with D unresolved. V was trimmed by 4 bases and J by 4 bases, leaving 14 bases between them. CDR1 and CDR2 (germline): SNHLY, FYNNEI. This CDR3 comprises 15 residues.

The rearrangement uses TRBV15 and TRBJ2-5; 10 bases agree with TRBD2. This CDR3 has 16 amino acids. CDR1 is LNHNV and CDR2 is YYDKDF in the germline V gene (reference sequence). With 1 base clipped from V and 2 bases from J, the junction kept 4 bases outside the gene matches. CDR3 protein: CATSRGGLADQETQYF. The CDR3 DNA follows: TGTGCCACCAGCAGAGGAGGACTAGCGGATCAAGAGACCCAGTACTTC.

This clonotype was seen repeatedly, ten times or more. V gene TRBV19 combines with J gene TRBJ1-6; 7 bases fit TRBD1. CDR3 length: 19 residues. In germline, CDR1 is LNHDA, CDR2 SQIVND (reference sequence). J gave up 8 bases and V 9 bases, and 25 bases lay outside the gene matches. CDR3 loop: CASQNDPGTASRLDSPLHF. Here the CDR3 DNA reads TGTGCCAGCCAAAACGATCCCGGGACAGCTAGTCGTCTGGATTCACCCCTCCACTTT.

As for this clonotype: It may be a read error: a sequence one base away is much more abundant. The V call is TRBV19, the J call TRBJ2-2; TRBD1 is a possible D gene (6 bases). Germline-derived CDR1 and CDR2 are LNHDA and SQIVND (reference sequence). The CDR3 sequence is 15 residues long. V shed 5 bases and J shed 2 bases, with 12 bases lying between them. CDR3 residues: CASSVGQPNTGELFF. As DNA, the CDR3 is TGTGCCAGTAGTGTGGGACAACCCAACACCGGGGAGCTGTTTTTT.

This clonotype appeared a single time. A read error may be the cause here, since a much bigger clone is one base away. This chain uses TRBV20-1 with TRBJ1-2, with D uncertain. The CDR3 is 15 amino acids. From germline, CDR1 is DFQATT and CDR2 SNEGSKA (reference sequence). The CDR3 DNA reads TGCAGTGCTAGTCCCCCGGCAGAAATACACTATTGCTACACCTTC. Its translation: CSASPPAEIHYCYTF.

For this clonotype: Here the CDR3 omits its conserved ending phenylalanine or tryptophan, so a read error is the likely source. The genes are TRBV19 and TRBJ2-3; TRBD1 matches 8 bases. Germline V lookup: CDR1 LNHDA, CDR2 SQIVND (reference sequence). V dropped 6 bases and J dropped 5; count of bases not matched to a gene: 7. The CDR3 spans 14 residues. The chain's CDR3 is CASSPGQVGDTQYS. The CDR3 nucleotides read TGTGCCAGTAGCCCGGGACAGGTGGGAGATACGCAGTATTCT.

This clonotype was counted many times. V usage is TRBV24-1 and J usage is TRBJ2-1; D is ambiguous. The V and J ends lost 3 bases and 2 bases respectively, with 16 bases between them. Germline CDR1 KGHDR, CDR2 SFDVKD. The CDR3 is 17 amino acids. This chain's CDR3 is CATSDPQFGGTYNEQFF. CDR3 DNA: TGTGCCACCAGTGATCCTCAATTTGGTGGCACCTACAATGAGCAGTTCTTC.

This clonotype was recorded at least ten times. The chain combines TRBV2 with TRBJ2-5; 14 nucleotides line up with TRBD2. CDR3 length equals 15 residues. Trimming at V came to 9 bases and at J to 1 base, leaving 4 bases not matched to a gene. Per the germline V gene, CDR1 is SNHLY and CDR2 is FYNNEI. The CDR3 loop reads CASRTSGRSQETQYF. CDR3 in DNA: TGTGCCAGTAGGACTAGCGGGAGGTCCCAAGAGACCCAGTACTTC.

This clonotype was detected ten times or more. The DNA for the CDR3 is TGTGCCAGCAGTTGGAATAACTATGGCTACACCTTC. Amino acid sequence: CASSWNNYGYTF. The chain joins TRBV2 to TRBJ1-2; D unresolved. The CDR3 sequence is 12 residues long. V was shortened by 5 bases and J by 1 base, with 5 bases between the two germline ends. Germline CDR1 reads SNHLY; CDR2 reads FYNNEI.

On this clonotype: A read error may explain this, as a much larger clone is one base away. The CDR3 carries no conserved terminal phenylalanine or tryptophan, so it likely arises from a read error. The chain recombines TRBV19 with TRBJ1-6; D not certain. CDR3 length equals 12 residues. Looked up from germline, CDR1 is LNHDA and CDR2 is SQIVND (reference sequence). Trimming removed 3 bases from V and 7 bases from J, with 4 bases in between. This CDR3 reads CASSIPNSPLHL. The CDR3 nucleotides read TGTGCCAGTAGTATCCCAAATTCACCCCTCCACCTT.

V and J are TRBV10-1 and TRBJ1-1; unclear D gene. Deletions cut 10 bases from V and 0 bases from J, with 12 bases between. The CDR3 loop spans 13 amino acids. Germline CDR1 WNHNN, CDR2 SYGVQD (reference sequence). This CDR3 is CATRREMNTEAFF. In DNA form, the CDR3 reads TGCGCCACCAGACGGGAGATGAACACTGAAGCTTTCTTT.

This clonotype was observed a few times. In DNA, the CDR3 is TGTGCCAGCAGCGCCGACAGGGGTAAGGGCTACACCTTC. Amino acids: CASSADRGKGYTF. V gene TRBV5-4 combines with J gene TRBJ1-2; 8 positions match TRBD1. CDR1 SGHNT and CDR2 YYREEE come from the germline V gene (reference sequence). J gave up 8 bases and V 4 bases, and 7 bases lay outside the gene matches. This CDR3 is 13 amino acids long.

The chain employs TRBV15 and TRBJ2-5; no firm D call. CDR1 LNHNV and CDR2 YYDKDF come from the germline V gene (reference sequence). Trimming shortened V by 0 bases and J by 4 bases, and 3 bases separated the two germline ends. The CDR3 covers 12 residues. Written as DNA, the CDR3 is TGTGCCACCAGCAGAGACGCAGAGACCCAGTACTTC. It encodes CATSRDAETQYF.

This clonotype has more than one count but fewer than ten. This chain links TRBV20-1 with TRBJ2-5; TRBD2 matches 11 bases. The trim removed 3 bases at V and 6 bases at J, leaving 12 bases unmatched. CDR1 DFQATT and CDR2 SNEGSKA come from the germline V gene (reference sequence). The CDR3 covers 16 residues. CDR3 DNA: TGCAGTGCTAGTTCGGTAGCGGGAGGGCCTATGCAGACCCAGTACTTC. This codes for CSASSVAGGPMQTQYF.

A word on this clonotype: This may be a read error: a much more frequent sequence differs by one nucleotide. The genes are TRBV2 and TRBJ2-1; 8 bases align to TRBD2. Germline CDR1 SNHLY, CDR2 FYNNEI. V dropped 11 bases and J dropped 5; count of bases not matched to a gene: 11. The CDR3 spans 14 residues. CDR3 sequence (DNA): TGTGCCGGCGTACGGGAGGGCCTCGACAATGAGCAGTTCTTC. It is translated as CAGVREGLDNEQFF. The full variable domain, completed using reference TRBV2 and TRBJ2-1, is EPEVTQTPSHQVTQMGQEVILRCVPISNHLYFYWYRQILGQKVEFLVSFYNNEISEKSEIFDDQFSVERPDGSNFTLKIRSTKLEDSAMYFCAGVREGLDNEQFFGPGTRLTVL.

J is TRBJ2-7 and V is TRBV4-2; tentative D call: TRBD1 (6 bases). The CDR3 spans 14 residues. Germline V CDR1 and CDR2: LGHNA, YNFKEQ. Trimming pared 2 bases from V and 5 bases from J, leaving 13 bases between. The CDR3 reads CASSQTGSYNEQYF. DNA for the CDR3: TGTGCCAGCAGCCAAACAGGGTCGTACAACGAGCAGTACTTC.

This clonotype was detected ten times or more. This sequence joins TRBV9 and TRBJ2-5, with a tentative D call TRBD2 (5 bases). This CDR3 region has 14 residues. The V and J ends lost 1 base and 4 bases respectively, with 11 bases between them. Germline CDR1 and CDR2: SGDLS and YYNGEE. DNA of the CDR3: TGTGCCAGCAGCGTACGGGGTGGCGCAGAGACCCAGTACTTC. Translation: CASSVRGGAETQYF.

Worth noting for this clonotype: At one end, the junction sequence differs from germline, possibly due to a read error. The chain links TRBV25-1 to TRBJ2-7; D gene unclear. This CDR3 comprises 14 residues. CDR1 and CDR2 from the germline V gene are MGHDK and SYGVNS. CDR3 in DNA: TGTGCCACCAGTGACCCTGGGTCTCCCTACGAGCAGTACTTC. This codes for CATSDPGSPYEQYF.

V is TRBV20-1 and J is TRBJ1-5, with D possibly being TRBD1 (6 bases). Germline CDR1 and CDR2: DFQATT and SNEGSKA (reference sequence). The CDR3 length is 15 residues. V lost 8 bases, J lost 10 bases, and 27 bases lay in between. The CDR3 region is CSPWQFLSGTQPQHF. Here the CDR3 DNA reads TGCAGTCCCTGGCAGTTTCTTTCTGGGACACAACCCCAGCATTTT.

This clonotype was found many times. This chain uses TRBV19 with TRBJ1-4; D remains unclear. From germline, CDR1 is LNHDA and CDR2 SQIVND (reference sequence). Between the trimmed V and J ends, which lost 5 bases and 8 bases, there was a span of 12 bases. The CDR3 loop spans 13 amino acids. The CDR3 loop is CASSGVGVEKLFF. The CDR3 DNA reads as TGTGCCAGTAGTGGGGTCGGGGTCGAAAAACTGTTTTTT.